This TCR beta chain was recorded in a study of prognosis after radiotherapy for stage I lung cancer. Study-level findings and limits: With medians of about 10,000 versus 6,900, unique TCR clone counts fell after stereotactic body radiation therapy.

With respect to this clonotype: Antigen unknown. This may stem from a read error, because a much larger clone lies one nucleotide away.

By two-round multiplex PCR, the TCR beta CDR3 was amplified from genomic DNA. It was primers specific to each TRBV and TRBJ gene that first-round PCR used. TCRdb recomputed calls from the multiplex PCR reads with MiXCR, one row per CDR3 protein. Of approximately 30,000 distinct CDR3 sequences listed, around 30% are singletons. Node-negative status on CT and PET/CT applied to all patients, none having prior chemotherapy, radiotherapy or other malignancies. For each of two time points, a six-milliliter draw of peripheral blood was taken. The TCR originated in a donor aged 50 or older with non-small cell lung cancer. The sample was PBMCs, taken before or after stereotactic body radiation therapy (not recorded which).

CDR3 region: CANSQVLRNSNEKLFF. For the CDR3, the DNA is TGTGCCAACAGCCAAGTTCTCAGGAACTCTAATGAAAAACTGTTTTTT. V and J are TRBV16 and TRBJ1-4, with D uncertain. The CDR3 totals 16 residues. Germline V gene sequence: CDR1 KGHSY, CDR2 FQNENV.